The table lists the clone carrying this T cell receptor beta chain with many counts. The target antigen is unknown. The germline CDR1 and CDR2 sequences are MNHNY and SVGAGI (reference sequence). Trimming left V 8 bases short and J 3 bases short, with 10 bases between. This CDR3 spans 12 amino acids. Construction of the TCRbeta library involved unique molecular identifiers. A single record per CDR3 protein comes from TCRdb applying MiXCR to the PCR reads. The data show about 160,000 distinct CDR3 sequences, more than 9.5% seen once. This entry is derived from a study of T-cell reconstitution after alpha-beta-depleted transplantation in children. Whole-study results and caveats: A year had passed since transplant, and T-cell counts and diversity by then came mostly from newly produced T cells. Elevated TCRbeta diversity at day 60 was traced, in some patients, to surviving recipient T cells and thymic progenitors. Expanded graft clones, several hundred of them, were reportedly the source of alpha-beta T cells about two months after transplant.

V usage is TRBV6-6 and J usage is TRBJ1-2; D may be TRBD1 (5 bases). The sample here was PBMCs, taken before TCRalphabeta/CD19-depleted stem cell transplant. This sequence originates from a boy aged 2 to 9 with acute myeloid leukemia, due to receive a stem cell transplant. CDR3 DNA sequence: TGTGCCAGCGGGGACTGGGACTATGGCTACACCTTC. Encoded protein: CASGDWDYGYTF.